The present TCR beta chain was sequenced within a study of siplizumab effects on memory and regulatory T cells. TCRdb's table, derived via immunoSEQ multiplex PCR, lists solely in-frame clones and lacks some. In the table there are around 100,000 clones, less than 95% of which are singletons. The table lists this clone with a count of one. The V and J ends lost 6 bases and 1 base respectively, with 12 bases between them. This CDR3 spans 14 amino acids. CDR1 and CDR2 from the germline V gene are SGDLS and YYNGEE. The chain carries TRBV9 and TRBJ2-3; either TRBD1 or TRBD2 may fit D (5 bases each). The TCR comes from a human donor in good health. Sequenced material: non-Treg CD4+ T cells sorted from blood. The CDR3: CASTEGIGTDTQYF. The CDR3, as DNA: TGTGCCAGCACTGAGGGGATAGGCACAGATACGCAGTATTTT. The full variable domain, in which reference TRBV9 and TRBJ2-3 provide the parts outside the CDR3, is DSGVTQTPKHLITATGQRVTLRCSPRSGDLSVYWYQQSLDQGLQFLIQYYNGEERAKGNILERFSAQQFPDLHSELNLSSLELGDSALYFCASTEGIGTDTQYFGPGTRLTVL.